This T cell receptor beta chain was recovered during a study of Ad26.COV2.S vaccination and SARS-CoV-2 variants. General observations from the study: A substantial breadth of spike-specific CD8+ and CD4+ T cell responses after vaccination has been reported. Vaccine and placebo groups showed comparable non-spike TCR breadth.

As concerns this clone: Its antigen remains unidentified.

This table comes from immunoSEQ multiplex PCR, and its TCRdb copy is limited to in-frame clones, with some not included. Here the sample spans hundreds of thousands of clones, approximately 88% being singletons. This sample's treatment: over 15 received Ad26.COV2.S at low or high dose, single or two shots; about five received placebo; per-sample allocation not given. Sample collection was performed on day 63 after the first vaccine or placebo injection. This receptor was obtained from a person between 18 and 65 years old who received the Ad26.COV2.S COVID-19 vaccine or a placebo. The sequences come from peripheral blood, collected in a trial of Ad26.COV2.S vaccine versus placebo.

DNA for the CDR3: TGTGCCAGCAGCTCTGGGACAGGGGCGCGGGGTACGCAGTATTTT. This sequence encodes CASSSGTGARGTQYF. This chain connects TRBV7-2 to TRBJ2-3, with 10 positions matching TRBD1. J lost 8 bases, V lost 4 bases, and 9 bases had no gene match. Germline V gives CDR1 SGHTA, CDR2 FQGNSA. The CDR3 has 15 amino acids.